The 26 T cell receptor beta chains in this list originate from one sample, sequenced in a study of T cell responses to AZD1222 COVID-19 vaccine (dated by TCRdb to the early 2020s). The library was generated by the immunoSEQ multiplex PCR assay. TCRdb re-hosts the immuneACCESS table, in-frame sequences only. Its copies lack some clones; in the studies checked, an unresolved V gene accounts for under half of them, and the cause for the rest is not known. The sample contains 100,000 to 150,000 clones, about 90% of them found a single time. The ten largest clones add up to 5% to 5.5% of the sample. The time point label here, explained by the study, means: baseline before first vaccination. The material was peripheral blood, obtained on day 0 of AZD1222 vaccination. The source of these receptors is an adult in good health.

This chain connects TRBV19 to TRBJ1-2; D may be TRBD1 (5 bases). From germline, CDR1 is LNHDA and CDR2 SQIVND (reference sequence). The length of the CDR3 is 15 residues. Deletions cut 5 bases from V and 4 bases from J, with 17 bases between. CDR3 nucleotide sequence: TGTGCCAGTAGTCTCTATTTTGGGGCTGTCTATGGCTACACCTTC. Residues: CASSLYFGAVYGYTF. The variable domain in full, completed from reference TRBV19 and TRBJ1-2, reads DGGITQSPKYLFRKEGQNVTLSCEQNLNHDAMYWYRQDPGQGLRLIYYSQIVNDFQKGDIAEGYSVSREKKESFPLTVTSAQKNPTAFYLCASSLYFGAVYGYTFGSGTRLTVV.

CDR3 loop: CASSGTLMNTEAFF. The CDR3 DNA is TGTGCCAGCTCGGGGACACTCATGAACACTGAAGCTTTCTTT. The chain links TRBV18 to TRBJ1-1; maybe TRBD1 (6 bases). Germline CDR1 is KGHSH and CDR2 is LQKENI. V lost 6 bases and J lost 0, with 11 bases in between. The CDR3 length is 14 residues.

The V call is TRBV30, the J call TRBJ1-1; 8 bases align to TRBD1. Germline CDR1 and CDR2: GTSNPN and SVGIG (reference sequence). J was trimmed by 4 bases and V by 2 bases; bases with no gene match: 9. This CDR3 has 15 residues. The CDR3 here is CAWSPRRQGFTEAFF. CDR3 coding DNA: TGTGCCTGGAGTCCGCGCAGACAGGGGTTCACTGAAGCTTTCTTT.

In this sample, this clone turned up a few times. The CDR3: CASSEWATGELFF. DNA for the CDR3: TGTGCCAGCAGCGAATGGGCCACCGGGGAGCTGTTTTTT. This chain connects TRBV7-9 to TRBJ2-2, with no clear D. The length of the CDR3 is 13 residues. V was trimmed by 5 bases and J by 4 bases, leaving 8 bases between them. The germline CDR1 and CDR2 sequences are SEHNR and FQNEAQ (reference sequence). The entire variable domain, with the rest obtained from reference TRBV7-9 and TRBJ2-2, is as follows: DTGVSQNPRHKITKRGQNVTFRCDPISEHNRLYWYRQTLGQGPEFLTYFQNEAQLEKSRLLSDRFSAERPKGSFSTLEIQRTEQGDSAMYLCASSEWATGELFFGEGSRLTVL.

This chain connects TRBV7-6 to TRBJ2-2; D is unresolved. Germline V gene sequence: CDR1 SGHVS, CDR2 FNYEAQ. V lost 4 bases and J lost 3, with 9 bases in between. The CDR3 is made up of 14 amino acids. CDR3 residues: CASSSRKDTGELFF. Written as DNA, the CDR3 is TGTGCCAGCAGCTCCCGAAAAGACACCGGGGAGCTGTTTTTT. Full variable domain (rest looked up from reference TRBV7-6 and TRBJ2-2): GAGVSQSPRYKVTKRGQDVALRCDPISGHVSLYWYRQALGQGPEFLTYFNYEAQQDKSGLPNDRFSAERPEGSISTLTIQRTEQRDSAMYRCASSSRKDTGELFFGEGSRLTVL.

This chain connects TRBV7-9 to TRBJ2-5; 7 nucleotides match TRBD1. Germline CDR1 and CDR2: SEHNR and FQNEAQ (reference sequence). There are 14 residues in the CDR3. Germline trimming cut 5 bases from V and 1 base from J; bases unmatched to any gene: 4. CDR3 in amino acids: CASSLDRVQETQYF. CDR3 coding DNA: TGTGCCAGCAGCCTCGACAGGGTCCAAGAGACCCAGTACTTC. Full variable domain (missing parts from reference TRBV7-9 and TRBJ2-5): DTGVSQNPRHKITKRGQNVTFRCDPISEHNRLYWYRQTLGQGPEFLTYFQNEAQLEKSRLLSDRFSAERPKGSFSTLEIQRTEQGDSAMYLCASSLDRVQETQYFGPGTRLLVL.

The chain joins TRBV14 to TRBJ2-1; 11 bases fit TRBD2. From germline, CDR1 is SGHDN and CDR2 FVKESK. The V segment lost 3 bases and the J segment 4 bases; nucleotides outside the gene matches: 2. The CDR3 contains 15 residues. CDR3 DNA sequence: TGTGCCAGCAGCCATAGACTAGCGGGGTACAATGAGCAGTTCTTC. This encodes CASSHRLAGYNEQFF.

The CDR3 sequence is CARGTGDSPLHF. The CDR3 bases are TGTGCCAGAGGGACAGGGGATTCACCCCTCCACTTT. This chain links TRBV2 with TRBJ1-6; 10 bases are shared with TRBD1. This CDR3 is built from 12 residues. Germline V gene data show CDR1 as SNHLY and CDR2 as FYNNEI. V was clipped by 9 bases and J by 8 bases; unmatched bases: 1.

CDR3 coding DNA: TGTGCCAGCTCAAGACCCCGGGACAGTCTTGAAAAACTGTTTTTT. This sequence encodes CASSRPRDSLEKLFF. V gene TRBV18 combines with J gene TRBJ1-4, with 7 nucleotides matching TRBD1. The V and J ends lost 5 bases and 7 bases, in that order; junction bases with no gene match: 10. The CDR3 runs 15 residues. Germline V gene lookup returns CDR1 KGHSH and CDR2 LQKENI.

The rearrangement links TRBV7-8 to TRBJ2-7; perhaps TRBD2 as D (5 bases). Germline V lookup: CDR1 SGHVS, CDR2 FQNEAQ. This CDR3 is built from 11 residues. Trimming took off 5 bases at V and 4 bases at J, with 6 bases between the two ends. CDR3 in DNA: TGTGCCAGCAGCCGGGGTTACGAGCAGTACTTC. This codes for CASSRGYEQYF.

This sequence joins TRBV7-9 and TRBJ1-2; D possibly corresponds to TRBD1 (6 bases). The CDR3 sequence is 13 residues long. Germline V CDR1 and CDR2: SEHNR, FQNEAQ (reference sequence). The V end lost 8 bases, the J end lost 5 bases, and 15 bases lay between the germline ends. The CDR3 sequence is CASPEGDTYGYTF. The DNA of the CDR3 is TGTGCCAGCCCTGAGGGGGATACATATGGCTACACCTTC.

This CDR3 is CASSYLQGSNYGYTF. CDR3 DNA sequence: TGTGCCAGCAGTTATCTACAGGGTTCTAACTATGGCTACACCTTC. The V gene is TRBV6-5, the J gene TRBJ1-2; maybe TRBD1 (6 bases). Trimming stripped 3 bases from V and 0 bases from J, with 11 bases between. Looked up from germline, CDR1 is MNHEY and CDR2 is SVGAGI. This CDR3 is built from 15 residues.

The rearrangement joins TRBV7-9 to TRBJ1-6; 7 positions match TRBD1. CDR1 and CDR2 from the germline V gene are SEHNR and FQNEAQ (reference sequence). Germline trimming cut 6 bases from V and 10 bases from J; bases unmatched to any gene: 9. There are 14 residues in the CDR3. The CDR3 bases are TGTGCCAGCAGTAACGGACAGGTTGTCTCACCCCTCCACTTT. Amino acid sequence: CASSNGQVVSPLHF.

This sequence joins TRBV28 and TRBJ1-5, with D hard to call. V gave up 3 bases and J gave up 2 bases, with 11 bases separating them. CDR1 is MDHEN and CDR2 is SYDVKM in the germline V gene. The CDR3 is 15 amino acids. The CDR3 spells CASSLRRRGNQPQHF. The DNA of the CDR3 is TGTGCCAGCAGTTTGCGCAGGCGGGGCAATCAGCCCCAGCATTTT.

Remarks on this clone: This specimen includes other DNA sequences encoding the same CDR3. V and J are TRBV5-6 and TRBJ1-5; D not certain. With 3 bases removed from V and 4 bases from J, the gap between germline ends came to 11 bases. CDR1 is SGHDT and CDR2 is YYEEEE in the germline V gene. The CDR3 is made up of 14 amino acids. The CDR3 sequence: CASSSGFDNQPQHF. Here the CDR3 DNA reads TGTGCCAGCAGCTCAGGATTCGATAATCAGCCCCAGCATTTT. Supplemented by reference TRBV5-6 and TRBJ1-5, the full variable domain reads DAGVTQSPTHLIKTRGQQVTLRCSPKSGHDTVSWYQQALGQGPQFIFQYYEEEERQRGNFPDRFSGHQFPNYSSELNVNALLLGDSALYLCASSSGFDNQPQHFGDGTRLSIL.

CDR3 residues: CASSFSVERGGGGEQFF. The DNA of the CDR3 is TGTGCCAGCAGCTTTTCAGTTGAGCGGGGGGGCGGAGGGGAGCAGTTCTTC. The genes are TRBV7-2 and TRBJ2-1; 10 nucleotides align to TRBD2. The CDR3 is 17 residues long. Germline V CDR1 and CDR2: SGHTA, FQGNSA. J was trimmed by 10 bases and V by 3 bases; bases with no gene match: 15.

The rearrangement joins TRBV6-5 to TRBJ1-3; D is ambiguous. Germline V gene lookup returns CDR1 MNHEY and CDR2 SVGAGI. The CDR3 extends over 16 amino acids. Deletions cut 4 bases from V and 4 bases from J, with 17 bases between. CDR3 DNA: TGTGCCAGCAGTTTACGAAATGCCGGGCGAGGAAACACCATATATTTT. It encodes CASSLRNAGRGNTIYF.

The chain links TRBV25-1 to TRBJ1-2, with D possibly matching TRBD1 (5 bases). This CDR3 has 15 amino acids. V was cut by 4 bases and J by 8 bases, with 20 bases left in between. Germline CDR1 and CDR2: MGHDK and SYGVNS. CDR3 sequence: CASSVGSSTVSGYTF. The CDR3 DNA follows: TGTGCCAGCAGTGTTGGTTCCTCGACAGTCTCGGGCTACACCTTC.

The chain is built from TRBV5-4 and TRBJ1-1, with 9 bases aligning to TRBD1. V lost 4 bases and J lost 6; bases outside the gene matches: 10. CDR1 and CDR2 (germline): SGHNT, YYREEE (reference sequence). This CDR3 spans 15 amino acids. The CDR3 DNA is TGTGCCAGCAGCGGAAGGGACAGGGTTATTTCTGAAGCTTTCTTT. Protein sequence: CASSGRDRVISEAFF.

The genes are TRBV5-4 and TRBJ2-1; tentatively, D is TRBD2 (6 bases). CDR3 length: 14 residues. V was clipped by 2 bases and J by 4 bases, with 10 bases between them. Germline loops: CDR1 SGHNT, CDR2 YYREEE (reference sequence). The CDR3 is CASSLGTFYNEQFF. In DNA form, the CDR3 reads TGTGCCAGCAGCTTAGGGACTTTTTACAATGAGCAGTTCTTC.

A word on this clone: This specimen includes other DNA sequences encoding the same CDR3. J is TRBJ2-1 and V is TRBV12-3 or TRBV12-4; maybe TRBD2 (6 bases). Trimming stripped 3 bases from V and 4 bases from J, with 7 bases between. The CDR3 has 13 residues. CDR3 in DNA: TGTGCCAGCAGTTTCGGGGGTTACAATGAGCAGTTCTTC. Its protein is CASSFGGYNEQFF.

The gene calls are TRBV28 and TRBJ1-2; D uncertain. The length of the CDR3 is 13 residues. Germline V gene sequence: CDR1 MDHEN, CDR2 SYDVKM. The V end lost 6 bases, the J end lost 0 bases, and 8 bases lay between the germline ends. In nucleotides, the CDR3 is TGTGCCAGCAGCCCGGCTCCTAACTATGGCTACACCTTC. Translating it yields CASSPAPNYGYTF.

This chain uses TRBV5-5 with TRBJ2-3; no clear D gene. CDR3 length: 15 amino acids. Germline loops: CDR1 SGHKS, CDR2 YYEKEE (reference sequence). V was trimmed by 2 bases and J by 1 base, leaving 11 bases between them. The CDR3 bases are TGTGCCAGCAGCTTTTCTTTCCAGCGCACAGATACGCAGTATTTT. It encodes CASSFSFQRTDTQYF.

The chain joins TRBV11-2 to TRBJ1-6; 7 positions agree with TRBD1. Germline values: CDR1 SGHAT, CDR2 FQNNGV. The CDR3 runs 15 residues. Germline trimming cut 6 bases from V and 7 bases from J; bases unmatched to any gene: 9. The CDR3 loop is CASRIPGQRNSPLHF. CDR3 coding DNA: TGTGCCAGCAGAATACCGGGACAGCGAAATTCACCCCTCCACTTT.

This chain joins TRBV6-5 and TRBJ2-6, with TRBD2 identical over 7 bases. The junction had 2 bases not matched to a gene; V was cut back by 7 bases and J by 2 bases. The CDR3 runs 14 residues. CDR1 is MNHEY, CDR2 SVGAGI, per germline. Here the CDR3 reads CASTGGPGANVLTF. The CDR3 coding sequence is TGTGCCAGCACGGGGGGTCCTGGGGCCAACGTCCTGACTTTC.

The chain combines TRBV6-1 with TRBJ2-3; D is unresolved. The CDR3 extends over 16 amino acids. The germline V gene encodes CDR1 MNHNS and CDR2 SASEGT. The V and J ends lost 1 base and 1 base respectively, with 12 bases between them. The CDR3 region has the DNA TGTGCCAGCAGTGAAGGGTCCACCGGTCGCACAGATACGCAGTATTTT. Translated: CASSEGSTGRTDTQYF.